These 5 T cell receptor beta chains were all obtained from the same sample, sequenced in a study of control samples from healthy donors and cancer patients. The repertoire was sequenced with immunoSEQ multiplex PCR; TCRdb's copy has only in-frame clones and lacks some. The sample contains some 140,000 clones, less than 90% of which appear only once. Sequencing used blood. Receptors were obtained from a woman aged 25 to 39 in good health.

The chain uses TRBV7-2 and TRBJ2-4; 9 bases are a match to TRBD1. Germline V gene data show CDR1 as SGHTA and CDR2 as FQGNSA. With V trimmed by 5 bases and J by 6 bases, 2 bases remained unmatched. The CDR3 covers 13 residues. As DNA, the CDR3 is TGTGCCAGCAGCCCGGACAGGGGAAACATTCAGTACTTC. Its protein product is CASSPDRGNIQYF. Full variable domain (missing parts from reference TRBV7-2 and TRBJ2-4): GAGVSQSPSNKVTEKGKDVELRCDPISGHTALYWYRQSLGQGLEFLIYFQGNSAPDKSGLPSDRFSAERTGGSVSTLTIQRTQQEDSAVYLCASSPDRGNIQYFGAGTRLSVL.

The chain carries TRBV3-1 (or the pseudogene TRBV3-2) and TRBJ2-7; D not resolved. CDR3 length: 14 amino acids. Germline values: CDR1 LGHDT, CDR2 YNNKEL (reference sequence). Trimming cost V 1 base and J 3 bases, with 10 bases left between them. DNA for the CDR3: TGTGCCAGCAGCCAAGTCGCAGTTGGCTACGAGCAGTACTTC. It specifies CASSQVAVGYEQYF.

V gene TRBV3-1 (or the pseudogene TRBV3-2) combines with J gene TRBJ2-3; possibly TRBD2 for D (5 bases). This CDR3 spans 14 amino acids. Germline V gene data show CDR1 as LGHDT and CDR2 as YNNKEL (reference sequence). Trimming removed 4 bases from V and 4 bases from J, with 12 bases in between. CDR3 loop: CASSPSAGADTQYF. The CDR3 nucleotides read TGTGCCAGCAGCCCCTCGGCGGGTGCAGATACGCAGTATTTT.

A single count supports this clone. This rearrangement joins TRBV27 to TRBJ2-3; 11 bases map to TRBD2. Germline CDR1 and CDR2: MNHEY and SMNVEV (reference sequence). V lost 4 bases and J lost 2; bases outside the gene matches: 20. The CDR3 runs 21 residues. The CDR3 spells CASSWDRPGATSGSYTDTQYF. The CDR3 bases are TGTGCCAGCAGTTGGGATAGACCGGGGGCTACTAGCGGGAGTTACACAGATACGCAGTATTTT.

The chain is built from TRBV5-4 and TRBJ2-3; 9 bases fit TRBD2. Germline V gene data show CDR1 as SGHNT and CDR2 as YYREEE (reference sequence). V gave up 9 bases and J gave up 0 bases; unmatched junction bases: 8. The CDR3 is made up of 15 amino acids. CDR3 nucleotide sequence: TGTGCCACAAATGGCGGGAGGGCTAGCACAGATACGCAGTATTTT. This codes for CATNGGRASTDTQYF.